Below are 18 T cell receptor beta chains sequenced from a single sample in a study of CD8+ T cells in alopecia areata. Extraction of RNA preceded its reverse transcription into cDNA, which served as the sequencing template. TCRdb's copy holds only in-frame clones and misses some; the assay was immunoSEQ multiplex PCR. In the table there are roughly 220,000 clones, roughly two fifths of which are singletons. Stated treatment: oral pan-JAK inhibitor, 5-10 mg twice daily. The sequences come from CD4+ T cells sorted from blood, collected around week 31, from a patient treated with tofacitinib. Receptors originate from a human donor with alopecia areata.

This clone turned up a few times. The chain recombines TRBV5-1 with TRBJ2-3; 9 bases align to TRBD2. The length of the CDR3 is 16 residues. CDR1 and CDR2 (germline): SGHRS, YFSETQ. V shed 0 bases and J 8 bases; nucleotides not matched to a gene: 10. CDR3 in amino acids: CASSLASSGAPGTQYF. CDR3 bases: TGCGCCAGCAGCTTGGCGTCTAGCGGGGCGCCGGGTACGCAGTATTTT.

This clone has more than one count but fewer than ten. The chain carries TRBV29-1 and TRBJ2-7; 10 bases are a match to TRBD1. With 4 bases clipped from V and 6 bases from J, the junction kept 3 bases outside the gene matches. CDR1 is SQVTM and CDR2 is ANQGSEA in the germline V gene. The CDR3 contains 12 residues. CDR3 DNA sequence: TGCAGCGTTGCTGACAGGGGGCGCGAGCAGTACTTC. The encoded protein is CSVADRGREQYF.

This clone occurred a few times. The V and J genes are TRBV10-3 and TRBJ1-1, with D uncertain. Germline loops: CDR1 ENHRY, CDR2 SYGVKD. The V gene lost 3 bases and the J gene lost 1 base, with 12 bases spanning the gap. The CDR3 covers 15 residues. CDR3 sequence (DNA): TGTGCCATCAGTGACCGGGCCCGGGAGAACACTGAAGCTTTCTTT. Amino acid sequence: CAISDRARENTEAFF.

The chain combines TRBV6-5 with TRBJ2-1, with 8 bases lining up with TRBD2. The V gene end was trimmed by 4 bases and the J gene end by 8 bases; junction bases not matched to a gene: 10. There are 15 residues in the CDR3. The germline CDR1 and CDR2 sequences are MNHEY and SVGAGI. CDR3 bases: TGTGCCAGCAGTTCTGGTGCGGGGGGTAGTTATGAGCAGTTCTTC. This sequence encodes CASSSGAGGSYEQFF.

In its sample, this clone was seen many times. CDR3 sequence: CSVAPGESQPQHF. The DNA of the CDR3 is TGCAGCGTTGCCCCAGGGGAAAGTCAGCCCCAGCATTTT. The V gene is TRBV29-1, the J gene TRBJ1-5, with TRBD1 as a possible D gene (6 bases). CDR3 length: 13 amino acids. CDR1 and CDR2 from the germline V gene are SQVTM and ANQGSEA. Trimming took 4 bases from V and 6 from J, leaving 13 bases between them.

CDR3 in DNA: TGTGCCAGCAGTCGGGGACAGCCCAACTATGGCTACACCTTC. It translates to CASSRGQPNYGYTF. The chain has TRBV6-5 and TRBJ1-2, with TRBD1 identical over 7 bases. Germline trimming cut 5 bases from V and 2 bases from J; bases unmatched to any gene: 5. CDR3 length equals 14 residues. Germline values: CDR1 MNHEY, CDR2 SVGAGI.

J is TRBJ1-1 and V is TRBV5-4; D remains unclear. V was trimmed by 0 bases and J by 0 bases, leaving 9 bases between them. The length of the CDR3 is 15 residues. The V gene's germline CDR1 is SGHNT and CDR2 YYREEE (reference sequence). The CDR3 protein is CASSLEAGLNTEAFF. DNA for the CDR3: TGTGCCAGCAGCTTGGAGGCGGGCCTGAACACTGAAGCTTTCTTT.

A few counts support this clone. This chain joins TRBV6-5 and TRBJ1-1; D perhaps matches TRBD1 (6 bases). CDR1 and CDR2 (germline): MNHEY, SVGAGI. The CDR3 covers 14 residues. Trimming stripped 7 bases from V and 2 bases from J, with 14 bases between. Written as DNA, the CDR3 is TGTGCCAGCACTCGGGACAACTCCAACACTGAAGCTTTCTTT. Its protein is CASTRDNSNTEAFF.

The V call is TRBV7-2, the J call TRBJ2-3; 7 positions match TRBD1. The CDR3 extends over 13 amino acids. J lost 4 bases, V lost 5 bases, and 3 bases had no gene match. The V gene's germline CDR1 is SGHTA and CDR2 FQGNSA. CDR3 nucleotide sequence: TGTGCCAGCAGCCCGAGGGGGCCAGATACGCAGTATTTT. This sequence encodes CASSPRGPDTQYF.

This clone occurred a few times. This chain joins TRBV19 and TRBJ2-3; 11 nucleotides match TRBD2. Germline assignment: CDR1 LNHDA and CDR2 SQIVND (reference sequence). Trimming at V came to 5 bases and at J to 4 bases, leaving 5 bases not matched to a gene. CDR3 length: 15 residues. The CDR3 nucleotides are TGTGCCAGTAGTCGACTAGCGGGACCGTCAGATACGCAGTATTTT. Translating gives CASSRLAGPSDTQYF.

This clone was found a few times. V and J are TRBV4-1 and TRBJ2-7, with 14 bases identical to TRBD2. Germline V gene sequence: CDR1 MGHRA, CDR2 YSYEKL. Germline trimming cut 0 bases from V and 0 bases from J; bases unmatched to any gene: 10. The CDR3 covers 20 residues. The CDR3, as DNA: TGCGCCAGCAGCCAAGATCATTTCGCGACTAGCGGGAGGGGCTCCTACGAGCAGTACTTC. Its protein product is CASSQDHFATSGRGSYEQYF.

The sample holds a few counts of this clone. CDR3 nucleotide sequence: TGCGCCAGCAGCCACTCAAGCGGGAGGGCCAGGGGAGATACGCAGTATTTT. Translated, it gives CASSHSSGRARGDTQYF. The genes are TRBV4-1 and TRBJ2-3, with 10 bases matching TRBD2. Trimming cost V 3 bases and J 5 bases; bases outside gene matches: 11. The length of the CDR3 is 17 residues. The germline V gene encodes CDR1 MGHRA and CDR2 YSYEKL.

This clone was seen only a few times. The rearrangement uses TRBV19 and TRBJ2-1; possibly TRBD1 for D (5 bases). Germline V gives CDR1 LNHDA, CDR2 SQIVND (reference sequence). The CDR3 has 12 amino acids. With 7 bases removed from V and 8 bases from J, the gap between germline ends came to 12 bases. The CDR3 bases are TGTGCCAGTAACGCCAGGGCCGATGAGCAGTTCTTC. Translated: CASNARADEQFF.

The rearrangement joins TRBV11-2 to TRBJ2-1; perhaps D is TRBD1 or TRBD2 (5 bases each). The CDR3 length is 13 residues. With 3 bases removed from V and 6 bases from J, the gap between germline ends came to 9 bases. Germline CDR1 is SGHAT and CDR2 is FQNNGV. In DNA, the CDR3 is TGTGCCAGCAGCTTTAGAGGGGTCAATGAGCAGTTCTTC. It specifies CASSFRGVNEQFF.

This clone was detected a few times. The CDR3 protein is CASSESGVETQYF. CDR3 nucleotide sequence: TGTGCCAGCAGTGAGTCCGGGGTTGAGACCCAGTACTTC. The chain is built from TRBV2 and TRBJ2-5; TRBD2 is a possible D gene (5 bases). Germline V gene lookup returns CDR1 SNHLY and CDR2 FYNNEI. The ends were cut back, 3 bases at V and 5 bases at J, with 10 bases in the middle. The CDR3 consists of 13 residues.

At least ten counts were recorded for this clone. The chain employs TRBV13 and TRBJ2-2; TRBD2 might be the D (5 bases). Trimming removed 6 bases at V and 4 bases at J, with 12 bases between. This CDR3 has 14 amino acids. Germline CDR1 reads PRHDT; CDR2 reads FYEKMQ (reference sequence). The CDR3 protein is CASSNRGFTGELFF. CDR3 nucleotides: TGTGCCAGCAGTAATCGCGGGTTCACCGGGGAGCTGTTTTTT. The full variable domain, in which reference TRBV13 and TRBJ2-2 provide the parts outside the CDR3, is AAGVIQSPRHLIKEKRETATLKCYPIPRHDTVYWYQQGPGQDPQFLISFYEKMQSDKGSIPDRFSAQQFSDYHSELNMSSLELGDSALYFCASSNRGFTGELFFGEGSRLTVL.

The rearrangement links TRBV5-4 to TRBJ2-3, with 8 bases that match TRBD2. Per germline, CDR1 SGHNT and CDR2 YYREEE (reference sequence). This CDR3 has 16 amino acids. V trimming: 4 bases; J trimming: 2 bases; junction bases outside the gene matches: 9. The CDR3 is CASSLRGSGVTDTQYF. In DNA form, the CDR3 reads TGTGCCAGCAGCCTGCGAGGTAGCGGGGTCACAGATACGCAGTATTTT. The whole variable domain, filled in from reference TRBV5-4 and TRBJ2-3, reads ETGVTQSPTHLIKTRGQQVTLRCSSQSGHNTVSWYQQALGQGPQFIFQYYREEENGRGNFPPRFSGLQFPNYSSELNVNALELDDSALYLCASSLRGSGVTDTQYFGPGTRLTVL.

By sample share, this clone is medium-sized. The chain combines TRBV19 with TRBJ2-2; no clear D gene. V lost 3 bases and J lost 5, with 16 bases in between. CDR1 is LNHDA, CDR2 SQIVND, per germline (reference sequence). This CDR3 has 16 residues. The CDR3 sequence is CASSIWSTSLTGELFF. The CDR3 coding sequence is TGTGCCAGTAGTATTTGGTCGACCTCCCTTACCGGGGAGCTGTTTTTT.